These T cell receptor beta chains were read from a single sample in a study of identifying expanded T cells in peripheral blood. Assay: immunoSEQ multiplex PCR; the TCRdb copy retains only in-frame clones and omits some. The sample includes under 150,000 clones, roughly 90% of them seen just once. The sequenced sample consisted of blood. The receptors originated from a person between 18 and 75 years old in good health. Each CDR3 is given with its conserved first and last residue. D genes are given only for firm matches. Part of the rows lack a size; the others show once, few, many or a class for expanded clones.

clone_size	v_call	j_call	d_call	cdr3_nt	cdr3_aa
NA	TRBV2	TRBJ2-1	TRBD2	TGTGCCAGCATGGCTAGCGGACGCAATGAGCAGTTCTTC	CASMASGRNEQFF
NA	TRBV29-1	TRBJ1-1	TRBD1	TGCAGCGTTGAGCGGGACAGAATATTCACTGAAGCTTTCTTT	CSVERDRIFTEAFF
few	TRBV4-1	TRBJ2-7	TRBD2	TGCGCCAGCAGCCAAGATTTTGGGCTAGCGGGGACCCACGAGCAGTACTTC	CASSQDFGLAGTHEQYF
NA	TRBV6-1	TRBJ2-7	NA	TGTGCCAGCAGTGATGGGGTGGGTTACGAGCAGTACTTC	CASSDGVGYEQYF
NA	TRBV6-6	TRBJ2-7	NA	TGTGCCAGCAGCCCAGGGTCCTACGAGCAGTACTTC	CASSPGSYEQYF
NA	TRBV4-1	TRBJ2-3	NA	TGCGCCAGCAGCCAAGAAGACAGTGCAGATACGCAGTATTTT	CASSQEDSADTQYF
NA	TRBV2	TRBJ2-5	NA	TGTGCCAGCAGTAGACAGGACCAAGAGACCCAGTACTTC	CASSRQDQETQYF
few	TRBV30	TRBJ2-2	NA	TGTGCCTGGATCCCAGCGAACACCGGGGAGCTGTTTTTT	CAWIPANTGELFF
NA	TRBV20-1	TRBJ2-7	NA	TGCAGTGCTAGAGATCCCGTCGAGCAGTACTTC	CSARDPVEQYF
NA	TRBV5-5	TRBJ2-3	TRBD2	TGTGCCAGCGTCACTTTGGGGTTAGCGGGAGCAGATACGCAGTATTTT	CASVTLGLAGADTQYF
NA	TRBV5-1	TRBJ2-5	TRBD2	TGCGCCAGCAGCTTGGCACTAGCGGGGGAGACCCAGTACTTC	CASSLALAGETQYF
NA	TRBV29-1	TRBJ1-4	TRBD1	TGCAGCGTTGGGGAACCGGGACAGGATGAAAAACTGTTTTTT	CSVGEPGQDEKLFF
NA	TRBV1	TRBJ2-7	NA	TGCACCAGCAGCCAAGGGGTAGGGGAAAGCTCCTACGAGCAGTACTTC	CTSSQGVGESSYEQYF
NA	TRBV1	TRBJ2-3	NA	TGCACCAGCAGCCACAGGACCGAAGATACGCAGTATTTT	CTSSHRTEDTQYF
NA	TRBV30	TRBJ2-5	NA	TGTGCCTGGGGTTGGGCTTCGACGACAGCTAAAGAGACCCAGTACTTC	CAWGWASTTAKETQYF
NA	TRBV5-1	TRBJ1-1	NA	TGCGCCAGCAGCTCACGGGGGGGAAGTATGAACACTGAAGCTTTCTTT	CASSSRGGSMNTEAFF
NA	TRBV7-2	TRBJ2-5	NA	TGTGCCAGCAGCTTTCTCCCAGGGGGGTCTGGGGAGACCCAGTACTTC	CASSFLPGGSGETQYF
NA	TRBV5-1	TRBJ2-7	TRBD1	TGCGCCAGCAGGTCAGGACAGGGGGTGGTCTACGAGCAGTACTTC	CASRSGQGVVYEQYF
NA	TRBV7-2	TRBJ1-2	NA	TGTGCCAGCAGCTTACAGGGATTATCTGACTATGGCTACACCTTC	CASSLQGLSDYGYTF
NA	TRBV19	TRBJ2-7	NA	TGTGCCAGTAGTATAGGTCGGGGAACCTACGAGCAGTACTTC	CASSIGRGTYEQYF
NA	TRBV5-6	TRBJ1-5	NA	TGTGCCAGCAGCACAAGGTTTTTTGGCAATCAGCCCCAGCATTTT	CASSTRFFGNQPQHF
NA	TRBV18	TRBJ2-3	TRBD2	TGTGCCAGCTCACCACCGGCGGGAGATTTAGATACGCAGTATTTT	CASSPPAGDLDTQYF
NA	TRBV29-1	TRBJ2-5	TRBD1	TGCAGCGTTCTCTCGGGACAGGGAAAAGAGACCCAGTACTTC	CSVLSGQGKETQYF
NA	TRBV2	TRBJ2-7	NA	TGTGCCAGCAGTTCCTACCACCACGAGCAGTACTTC	CASSSYHHEQYF
NA	TRBV6-6	TRBJ2-7	TRBD1	TGTGCCAGCAGTTACTCGGGACAGGGGGCTAAGTACGAGCAGTACTTC	CASSYSGQGAKYEQYF
NA	TRBV25-1	TRBJ1-2	NA	TGTGCCAGCAGTGACAGGGTCCCCGGCTATGGCTACACCTTC	CASSDRVPGYGYTF
NA	TRBV19	TRBJ2-6	NA	TGTGCCAGTAGTAGGGATTATGACTCTGGGGCCAACGTCCTGACTTTC	CASSRDYDSGANVLTF
NA	TRBV11-3	TRBJ2-7	NA	TGTGCCAGCAGCTTAGGTCCAGAGACCTACGAGCAGTACTTC	CASSLGPETYEQYF
NA	TRBV7-9	TRBJ2-3	NA	TGTGCCAGCAGCTTAGGGGGTACCACAGATACGCAGTATTTT	CASSLGGTTDTQYF
NA	TRBV6-1	TRBJ1-3	NA	TGTGCCAGCAGGGCGGGTAGAGACACCATATATTTT	CASRAGRDTIYF
NA	TRBV28	TRBJ2-3	NA	TGTGCCAGCAGCCTCCCGGGTTCTAGCACAGATACGCAGTATTTT	CASSLPGSSTDTQYF
NA	TRBV10-1	TRBJ2-5	NA	TGCGCCAGCAGTGAGTCCTCCGAGGGTAGAGAGACCCAGTACTTC	CASSESSEGRETQYF
few	TRBV11-2	TRBJ2-7	TRBD1	TGTGCCAGCAGCCCGATCAACCGGGACAGGGGTTACGAGCAGTACTTC	CASSPINRDRGYEQYF
NA	TRBV28	TRBJ2-7	TRBD1	TGTGCCAGCTCGTCGGGACAGTCCTACGAGCAGTACTTC	CASSSGQSYEQYF
NA	TRBV27	TRBJ1-2	NA	TGTGCCAGCAGTTTAGCGGGGGGCCTCACCAGGGATGGCTACACCTTC	CASSLAGGLTRDGYTF
once	TRBV10-2	TRBJ2-7	NA	TGCGCCAGCAGTTATATGACATTCAAGTACTTC	CASSYMTFKYF
NA	TRBV6-6	TRBJ1-3	NA	TGTGCCAGCAGTTCAGAGACAGCTGGAAACACCATATATTTT	CASSSETAGNTIYF
NA	TRBV5-1	TRBJ1-1	NA	TGCGCCAGCAGCCTAGGAATGGTGAACACTGAAGCTTTCTTT	CASSLGMVNTEAFF
NA	TRBV6-5	TRBJ2-1	TRBD2	TGTGCCAGCAGTTACTCGACTAGCGGATTTTACAATGAGCAGTTCTTC	CASSYSTSGFYNEQFF
NA	TRBV7-2	TRBJ1-5	NA	TGTGCCAGCAGCTTAGCAGGATATAGCAATCAGCCCCAGCATTTT	CASSLAGYSNQPQHF
NA	TRBV9	TRBJ1-1	NA	TGTGCCAGCAGCGTAGATACGGGGGAAAACACCTTGAACACTGAAGCTTTCTTT	CASSVDTGENTLNTEAFF
NA	TRBV7-9	TRBJ2-7	TRBD1	TGTGCCAGCAGCCGGGACAGGGGAATCCACGAGCAGTACTTC	CASSRDRGIHEQYF
NA	TRBV30	TRBJ2-3	TRBD2	TGTGCCTGGAGTGACCGAGCGTACGGCGGGGGGGCCTTGACGCAGTATTTT	CAWSDRAYGGGALTQYF
once	TRBV25-1	TRBJ2-4	NA	TGTGCCAGCAGTGAAGGGCGGGCAATAGAAGTAGCCAAAAACATTCAGTACTTC	CASSEGRAIEVAKNIQYF
NA	TRBV18	TRBJ1-5	NA	TGTGCCAGCTCACCCCCTTTCGGAGGGGGGGGACATCAGCCCCAGCATTTT	CASSPPFGGGGHQPQHF
NA	TRBV10-3	TRBJ1-6	NA	TGTGCCATCAGTGACAGGGCAAATAATTCACCCCTCCACTTT	CAISDRANNSPLHF
once	TRBV27	TRBJ2-7	NA	TGTGCCAGCAGTTTAAAACCTTTCTACGAGCAGTACTTC	CASSLKPFYEQYF
NA	TRBV4-2	TRBJ2-7	TRBD2	TGTGCCAGCAGCCAGGCCAGCGGGACGGGATACGAGCAGTACTTC	CASSQASGTGYEQYF
NA	TRBV11-3	TRBJ2-2	NA	TGTGCCAGCAGCCCACCGGCCGGACTGAACACCGGGGAGCTGTTTTTT	CASSPPAGLNTGELFF
NA	TRBV2	TRBJ2-4	NA	TGTGCCTCCGATCCCACGCGGTATCGGAACATTCAGTACTTC	CASDPTRYRNIQYF
NA	TRBV18	TRBJ2-7	NA	TGTGCCAGCTCACCACAAGGTTCCTACGAGCAGTACTTC	CASSPQGSYEQYF
NA	TRBV2	TRBJ1-5	NA	TGTGCCAGCAGTGAAAAGGGCAGGGAATATAACCAGCCCCAGCATTTT	CASSEKGREYNQPQHF
NA	TRBV28	TRBJ2-5	NA	TGTGCCAGCAGCCCTACAGGGAGAGAGACCCAGTACTTC	CASSPTGRETQYF
NA	TRBV18	TRBJ1-2	NA	TGTGCCAGCTCACCACGGCAGGGACAAGACTATGGCTACACCTTC	CASSPRQGQDYGYTF
NA	TRBV11-3	TRBJ2-1	NA	TGTGCCAGCAGCTTCGGACGGAACAATGAGCAGTTCTTC	CASSFGRNNEQFF
NA	TRBV5-6	TRBJ2-6	NA	TGTGCCACCAGGACAGACCCCTCTGGGGCCAACGTCCTGACTTTC	CATRTDPSGANVLTF
NA	TRBV10-1	TRBJ2-7	NA	TGCGCCAGCAGCCCATCGGCGGGCGAGCAGTACTTC	CASSPSAGEQYF
NA	TRBV14	TRBJ2-1	NA	TGTGCCAGCAGCCAAGAATTAGAGACTGTTTACAATGAGCAGTTCTTC	CASSQELETVYNEQFF
few	TRBV19	TRBJ1-2	NA	TGTGCCAGCTTCGAGGGAGTTCAGGGGACCTATGGCTACACCTTC	CASFEGVQGTYGYTF